This T cell receptor (beta chain) was identified in a study of T-cell memory formation after mild COVID-19. Study results and caveats: Cross-reactive memory apparently joined, as some responding clones appeared in pre-infection memory. Whether second-wave clones peaking at day 37 were SARS-CoV-2 specific went unconfirmed.

TCRdb re-called the 5' RACE reads with MiXCR, one entry per CDR3 protein. The sample includes over 500,000 distinct CDR3 sequences, around 15% of them seen just once. This clonotype was counted a few times. The antigen is unknown. Germline V gene data show CDR1 as SGHAT and CDR2 as FQNNGV. V lost 4 bases, J lost 2 bases, and 7 bases stayed unmatched. This CDR3 contains 15 residues. The V and J genes are TRBV11-2 and TRBJ2-7; the match to TRBD2 covers 8 bases. Sequenced sample: PBMCs or a T cell subset sorted from them (not recorded which). The TCR sequence derives from an adult woman who had mild COVID-19 (a few samples of this study predate the infection). Cell type and time point are not known. CDR3 protein: CASSSVAGLAYEQYF. For the CDR3, the DNA is TGTGCCAGCAGCTCAGTAGCGGGATTGGCCTACGAGCAGTACTTC.